This TCR beta chain is drawn from a study of blood T cell repertoires in COVID-19. The overall study: COVID-19 samples, acute and convalescent, were from the United States, Italy and Spain.

Clones were read by immunoSEQ multiplex PCR, and TCRdb kept only the in-frame ones, dropping some. The repertoire holds roughly 76,000 clones, with around 89% as singletons. Enrollees, about 18 to 100 years old, lived in fewer than 25 US areas. Participants had their cohort set by participant-reported clinical history. Between the trimmed V and J ends, which lost 5 bases and 0 bases, there was a span of 11 bases. CDR3 length: 15 amino acids. Per germline, CDR1 SGHAT and CDR2 FQDESV (reference sequence). This chain joins TRBV11-1 and TRBJ2-1; a weak D match, TRBD2 (5 bases). Sequencing was done on a sample of PBMCs or T cells enriched from blood (not recorded which). This receptor was taken from a woman aged 45-60 years with acute COVID-19. The CDR3 loop is CASSRSEGSYNEQFF. The CDR3 DNA is TGTGCCAGCAGCCGTTCCGAGGGCTCCTACAATGAGCAGTTCTTC.